These 4 T cell receptor beta chains were sequenced from one sample in a study of cytomegalovirus exposure and HLA in healthy donors. The PCR had 60 Vbeta and 13 Jbeta primers. The repertoire was sequenced with immunoSEQ multiplex PCR; TCRdb's copy has only in-frame clones and lacks some. Of about 120,000 clones in the sample, 60% to 85% were seen once. Specimen: PBMCs. Receptor source: a female donor in good health and CMV-seronegative.

The chain uses TRBV18 and TRBJ1-5; D ambiguous. The CDR3 length is 16 residues. Trimming took 1 base from V and 6 from J, leaving 16 bases between them. Per germline, CDR1 KGHSH and CDR2 LQKENI. For the CDR3, the DNA is TGTGCCAGCTCACCACGGGCAGTGCAAGACGGTCAGCCCCAGCATTTT. It yields the protein CASSPRAVQDGQPQHF.

The genes are TRBV11-2 and TRBJ1-1, with TRBD1 as a possible D gene (5 bases). V lost 1 base, J lost 1 base, and 13 bases lay in between. The CDR3 loop spans 16 amino acids. Looked up from germline, CDR1 is SGHAT and CDR2 is FQNNGV. This CDR3 reads CASSLGWGRANTEAFF. DNA of the CDR3: TGTGCCAGCAGCTTAGGGTGGGGCAGGGCGAACACTGAAGCTTTCTTT. Full variable domain (missing parts from reference TRBV11-2 and TRBJ1-1): EAGVAQSPRYKIIEKRQSVAFWCNPISGHATLYWYQQILGQGPKLLIQFQNNGVVDDSQLPKDRFSAERLKGVDSTLKIQPAKLEDSAVYLCASSLGWGRANTEAFFGQGTRLTVV.

This chain joins TRBV30 and TRBJ2-7; D may be TRBD2 (5 bases). CDR3 length equals 11 residues. V was clipped by 7 bases and J by 3 bases, with 10 bases between them. Per germline, CDR1 GTSNPN and CDR2 SVGIG (reference sequence). CDR3 sequence reads: CASGRGYEQYF. The CDR3, as DNA: TGTGCCTCCGGTCGGGGCTACGAGCAGTACTTC.

This chain uses TRBV11-1 with TRBJ2-7; perhaps TRBD1 as D (7 bases). The CDR3 runs to 14 residues. The germline V gene encodes CDR1 SGHAT and CDR2 FQDESV (reference sequence). The V end lost 3 bases, the J end lost 3 bases, and 12 bases lay between the germline ends. In DNA, the CDR3 is TGTGCCAGCAGCTTGCGGGACAGCCACTACGAGCAGTACTTC. It encodes CASSLRDSHYEQYF. The entire variable domain, with the rest obtained from reference TRBV11-1 and TRBJ2-7, is as follows: EAEVAQSPRYKITEKSQAVAFWCDPISGHATLYWYRQILGQGPELLVQFQDESVVDDSQLPKDRFSAERLKGVDSTLKIQPAELGDSAMYLCASSLRDSHYEQYFGPGTRLTVT.